A single sample is the source of the 9 T cell receptor beta chains below, sequenced in a study of blood T cell repertoires in COVID-19. The repertoire was sequenced with immunoSEQ multiplex PCR; TCRdb's copy has only in-frame clones and lacks some. There are roughly 260,000 clones in the sample; about nine tenths occur only once, and about 6% lies in the top ten. Sequenced input: PBMCs or T cells enriched from blood (not recorded which). The source of these receptors is a woman in her thirties with acute COVID-19.

This chain links TRBV18 with TRBJ1-3, with 10 bases matching TRBD1. V lost 3 bases to trimming and J lost 3 bases; unmatched junction nucleotides: 5. CDR3 length: 16 residues. Germline V lookup: CDR1 KGHSH, CDR2 LQKENI. The CDR3 sequence is CASSPADRGLGNTIYF. The CDR3 nucleotides read TGTGCCAGCTCACCGGCCGACAGGGGGCTTGGAAACACCATATATTTT.

The rearrangement links TRBV5-1 to TRBJ1-2, with D possibly being TRBD1 (5 bases). Trimming removed 0 bases at V and 6 bases at J, with 9 bases between. The V gene's germline CDR1 is SGHRS and CDR2 YFSETQ. The CDR3 has 13 residues. CDR3 amino acids: CASSLAAGDGYTF. CDR3 in DNA: TGCGCCAGCAGCTTGGCGGCGGGGGATGGCTACACCTTC.

This rearrangement joins TRBV6-5 to TRBJ2-1, with D tentatively TRBD2 (7 bases). Between the trimmed V and J ends, which lost 6 bases and 5 bases, there was a span of 17 bases. The CDR3 covers 15 residues. The germline V gene encodes CDR1 MNHEY and CDR2 SVGAGI. In DNA form, the CDR3 reads TGTGCCAGCAGAAACGGGGGGAGACAGGACAATGAGCAGTTCTTC. The encoded protein is CASRNGGRQDNEQFF.

This sequence joins TRBV5-6 and TRBJ1-5, with D possibly matching TRBD1 (6 bases). The CDR3 length is 16 residues. Per the germline V gene, CDR1 is SGHDT and CDR2 is YYEEEE. V dropped 4 bases and J dropped 0 bases, with 14 bases sitting between them. The CDR3 loop is CASSPGGAASNQPQHF. CDR3 coding DNA: TGTGCCAGCAGCCCGGGGGGGGCAGCTAGCAATCAGCCCCAGCATTTT.

This chain connects TRBV12-2 to TRBJ1-2; TRBD1, the D gene given by the table, was not confirmed from the DNA. TRBV12-2 is marked as a pseudogene. The CDR3 spans 15 residues. CDR3 coding DNA: TGTGCAAGTCGCTCAGGGGACAGGGGTAACTATGGCTACACCTTC. It specifies CASRSGDRGNYGYTF.

In the case of this clone: Mismatch with germline at one junction end may stem from a read error. The chain links TRBV29-1 to TRBJ2-6; 12 bases map to TRBD1. CDR3 size: 16 residues. Germline values: CDR1 SQVTM, CDR2 ANQGSEA. The CDR3 DNA follows: TGCAGCGCTGCCGGGACAGGGGGCGTTGGGGCCAGCGTCCTGACTTTC. Translated, it gives CSAAGTGGVGASVLTF.

This chain links TRBV4-1 with TRBJ1-5; D not resolved. Looked up from germline, CDR1 is MGHRA and CDR2 is YSYEKL. This CDR3 is built from 15 residues. The V gene lost 0 bases and the J gene lost 6 bases, with 12 bases spanning the gap. The DNA of the CDR3 is TGCGCCAGCAGCCAAGATTTAACCTATGGTCAGCCCCAGCATTTT. Translated: CASSQDLTYGQPQHF.

V and J are TRBV6-5 and TRBJ1-1; D is unclear. The V and J ends lost 6 bases and 0 bases respectively, with 11 bases between them. Germline V lookup: CDR1 MNHEY, CDR2 SVGAGI. The CDR3 consists of 14 residues. The CDR3 loop reads CASRATRMNTEAFF. DNA for the CDR3: TGTGCCAGCAGAGCCACCCGCATGAACACTGAAGCTTTCTTT.

The V call is TRBV4-3, the J call TRBJ2-5; TRBD2 matches at 10 bases. The CDR3 has 16 amino acids. The V gene's germline CDR1 is LGHNA and CDR2 YSLEER. V lost 1 base to trimming and J lost 2 bases; unmatched junction nucleotides: 4. This chain's CDR3 is CASSQVGAGGQETQYF. CDR3 in DNA: TGCGCCAGCAGCCAAGTCGGAGCGGGAGGGCAAGAGACCCAGTACTTC.